This T cell receptor beta chain was found in a study of blood T cells in healthy people across ages. Study results and limitations: More naive CD4+ cells and higher diversity marked long-lived donors relative to aged donors. Unsorted PBMC input precluded a conclusive naive versus antigen-experienced comparison. The authors considered diversity estimates from one million T cells to be underestimates.

The use of a sample-barcoded 5' primer and a J-beta primer mix characterized a second PCR of about 7 to 12 cycles. Using its own MiXCR run on the 5' RACE reads, TCRdb lists one record per CDR3 protein. Among about 1.6 million distinct CDR3 sequences listed, roughly 32% were seen once. About this clonotype itself: What it binds is not known.

V was clipped by 5 bases and J by 5 bases, with 12 bases between them. This CDR3 is built from 13 residues. Germline V gene data show CDR1 as SGHAT and CDR2 as FQNNGV. J is TRBJ1-1 and V is TRBV11-2; D call uncertain. The sequence was collected from a woman under 40 in good health. Sequenced sample: blood. CDR3 amino acids: CASSPRRETEAFF. CDR3 in DNA: TGTGCCAGCAGCCCCCGCCGGGAAACTGAAGCTTTCTTT.